This TCR beta chain originates from a study of blood T cells in healthy people across ages. Next came a second PCR, run for about 7 to 12 cycles, which used a sample-barcoded 5' primer along with a J-beta primer mix. Each CDR3 protein gets one entry after TCRdb re-called the 5' RACE reads with MiXCR. The sample has about 1.4 million distinct CDR3 sequences; 59% are singletons. This CDR3 region has 16 residues. The ends were cut back, 5 bases at V and 9 bases at J, with 23 bases in the middle. The chain joins TRBV12-3 or TRBV12-4 to TRBJ2-1; the D gene could be TRBD1 or TRBD2 (6 bases each). The receptor was isolated from a man aged 18 to 30 in good health. Sequencing used blood. The CDR3: CASSTAQGTPFGEQFF. CDR3 nucleotide sequence: TGTGCCAGCAGTACTGCCCAGGGGACTCCCTTCGGTGAGCAGTTCTTC.